This T cell receptor beta chain was identified in a study of naive and memory T cell subsets listed by TCRdb under 2017. Describing the broader study: The study applied an open-source, UMI-based TCR alpha and beta sequencing pipeline to sorted naive and memory peripheral blood T cell subsets. RNA was DNase-treated and reverse transcribed with TCR constant-region primers, mostly using SuperScript III. IgG serology results and the functional CMV T cell responses were in complete agreement. Results and caveats for the whole study, not just this receptor: In both CD4 and CD8 cells, the Gini index increased while Shannon and inverse Simpson diversity decreased from naive through CM, EM and EMRA. Naive repertoires, especially CD8, contained a few larger clonotypes, possibly memory cells re-expressing CD45RA. Following error correction, more than 85% of naive TCR sequences occurred only once, which made naive abundance distributions much steeper than those of memory subsets. Each clonotype was defined as a single alpha or beta chain sequence rather than as a paired alpha/beta receptor. RNA-based TCR counts may be affected by expression changes linked to T cell activation and differentiation. The abundance of TCRs followed a power law with an exponent that differed between naive and memory subsets yet stayed consistent across the three individuals. The repertoire findings for the naive and memory subsets could not be validated against a ground truth, as none was available.

Library creation used UMI-ligation and nested PCR. The beta constant-region primer consisted of an equimolar mixture of two oligonucleotides that together covered TRBC1 and TRBC2. T4 RNA ligase 1 ligated a single-stranded oligonucleotide carrying the SP2 primer and a 12-nucleotide UMI to the cDNA 3' end. Four rounds of PCR, combining the SP2 primer with nested alpha and beta constant-region primers, were used to amplify the ligated cDNA. The ligation reaction was incubated at 16°C for roughly 19-24 hours. PCR2 was usually performed as a SYBR Green qPCR and halted at a preset threshold so that over-amplification would not occur. Agencourt AMPure XP magnetic beads were used for all purifications after the first. Library amounts were measured by Qubit and library quality was assessed on a TapeStation, where the main peak was expected at around 650 bp. Sequencing of the pooled libraries was done on an Illumina MiSeq using v2 2x251 paired-end kits, which typically yielded roughly 0.95-2 million reads per sample. Libraries were pooled at approximately 4 nM per sample, and about 4.5-7.5% PhiX was added to improve cluster recognition. The paper's processing steps were these. V and J genes were assigned to Demultiplexor-processed FASTQ reads by Decombinator through tag matching, with a single base-pair mismatch being allowed. Collapsinator used UMIs to correct both sequencing errors and frequency errors arising from PCR heterogeneity. CDR3Translator translated TCRs and extracted CDR3s from the conserved cysteine to the FGXG phenylalanine, flagging non-productive sequences. Gini, Shannon entropy and inverse Simpson indices were calculated on repertoires subsampled to equal numbers of UMI-defined TCRs. Within the linear range, a power law was fitted by maximum likelihood to the distributions of clonotype abundance. When run on a single naive CD8 sample, MIGEC and the pipeline yielded similar UMI counts, similar unique TCR numbers and similar clonal distributions. One analysis removed from the naive repertoire any naive TCRs that were also found in any memory subset from the same donor. The repertoires were searched for 5,500 to 8,000 CMV-associated CDR3 sequences that had been compiled from VDJdb and a published dataset. TCRdb's own reprocessing of the public reads used fastp at Q25 and MiXCR and kept productive beta chains. Each entry is one CDR3 protein sequence, shown with its most common DNA and genes. TCRdb's processing, not the authors' own work, is the source of the V and J calls. The sample includes roughly 140,000 distinct CDR3 sequences, with about 15% observed a single time. The ten largest clones add up to just over 0.14% of the sample.

The CDR3, cysteine through phenylalanine, is 16 amino acids long. The retained sequence is limited to the CDR3, 48 bases, with the frame set at the first base. Per the germline V gene, SQVTM is the CDR1 and ANQGSEA is the CDR2. V loses 3 bases, J loses 0 bases, and the germline ends lie 12 bases apart. Separate amplification of TCR alpha and beta chain libraries was performed from the second PCR step onward. CMV status of each donor was established by measuring IFNgamma production from CD4+ T cells after fresh PBMCs were stimulated overnight with CMV viral lysate. CD4 T cells were positively selected using Miltenyi beads, after which CD8 T cells were positively selected from the CD4-negative fraction. After staining for CD3, CD4, CD8, CD45RA, CD27 and a live/dead dye, cells were sorted on a BD Aria II into four subsets based on CD45RA and CD27. A few healthy volunteers provided blood, and each donor's sample was split into CD4 and CD8 T cells and then further divided into four differentiation subsets. Roughly 120 ml of peripheral blood was collected from each donor, and PBMC were isolated from the blood using Ficoll-Paque PLUS density-gradient centrifugation. After sorting, cells were lysed in RLT buffer, RNA was extracted using a Qiagen RNeasy kit, and the extracted RNA was stored at -80 degrees C.

This clonotype was detected a few times. The antigen it recognizes is unknown. No base qualities exist here, and no much larger clone lies one base off it. This sequence uses TRBV29-1 and TRBJ2-6; the D gene assignment is ambiguous. The receptor was isolated from a human donor in good health. Sequencing was carried out using naive CD4+ T cells from blood. The sample's cell subset or site label, decoded: naive T cells, CD45RA high CD27+. The CDR3 protein sequence reads: CSVDSADISGANVLTF. The sequenced DNA is TGCAGCGTTGACTCTGCAGATATCTCTGGGGCCAACGTCCTGACTTTC.